This T cell receptor beta chain came from a study of identical twins. V shed 4 bases and J 6 bases; nucleotides not matched to a gene: 9. The CDR3 sequence is 15 residues long. Per germline, CDR1 SGHRS and CDR2 YFSETQ. MiXCR, applied by TCRdb to the 5' RACE reads, yields one record per CDR3 protein. The top ten clones hold 1.5% to 2% of a sample with approximately 630,000 distinct CDR3 sequences, about 7% of them seen once. This clonotype was found a few times. The same data also went into a second study, on yellow fever vaccine responses in identical twins.

The clonotype comes from a woman aged 18-29 years in good health. The chain is built from TRBV5-1 and TRBJ2-1; 8 bases fit TRBD2. Sequencing was carried out using PBMCs. The CDR3 is CASSPGGSGVNEQFF. CDR3 nucleotide sequence: TGCGCCAGCAGCCCGGGGGGTAGCGGGGTCAATGAGCAGTTCTTC.